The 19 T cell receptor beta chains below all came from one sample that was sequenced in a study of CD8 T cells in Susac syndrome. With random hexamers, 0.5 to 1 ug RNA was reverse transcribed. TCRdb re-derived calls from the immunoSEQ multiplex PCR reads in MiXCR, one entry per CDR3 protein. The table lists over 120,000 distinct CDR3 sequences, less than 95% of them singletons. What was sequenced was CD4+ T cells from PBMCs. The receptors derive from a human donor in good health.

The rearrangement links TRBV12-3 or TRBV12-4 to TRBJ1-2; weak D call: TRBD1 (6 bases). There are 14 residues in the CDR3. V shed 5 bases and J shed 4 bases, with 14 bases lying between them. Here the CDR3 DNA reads TGTGCCAGCAGTGCCCTGGGGGGCGGCTATGGCTACACCTTC. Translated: CASSALGGGYGYTF.

In DNA, the CDR3 is TGTGCCAGCAGCTCTTCCGGACTAGTTTACAATGAGCAGTTCTTC. Its translation: CASSSSGLVYNEQFF. The chain recombines TRBV7-2 with TRBJ2-1; 7 bases are shared with TRBD2. J lost 4 bases, V lost 4 bases, and 7 bases had no gene match. This CDR3 has 15 amino acids. The V gene's germline CDR1 is SGHTA and CDR2 FQGNSA.

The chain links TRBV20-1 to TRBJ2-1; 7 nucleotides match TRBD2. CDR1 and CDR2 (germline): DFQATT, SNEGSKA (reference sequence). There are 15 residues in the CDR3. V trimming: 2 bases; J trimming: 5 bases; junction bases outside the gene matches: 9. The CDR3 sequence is CSARSGTPGDNEQFF. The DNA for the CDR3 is TGCAGTGCTAGAAGCGGGACTCCCGGGGACAATGAGCAGTTCTTC.

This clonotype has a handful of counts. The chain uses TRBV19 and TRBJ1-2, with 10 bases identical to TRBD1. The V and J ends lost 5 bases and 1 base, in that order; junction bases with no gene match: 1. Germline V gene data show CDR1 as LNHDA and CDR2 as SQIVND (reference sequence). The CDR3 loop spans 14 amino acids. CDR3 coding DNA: TGTGCCAGTAGTTGGACAGGGGGTAACTATGGCTACACCTTC. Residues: CASSWTGGNYGYTF. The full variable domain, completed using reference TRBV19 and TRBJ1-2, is DGGITQSPKYLFRKEGQNVTLSCEQNLNHDAMYWYRQDPGQGLRLIYYSQIVNDFQKGDIAEGYSVSREKKESFPLTVTSAQKNPTAFYLCASSWTGGNYGYTFGSGTRLTVV.

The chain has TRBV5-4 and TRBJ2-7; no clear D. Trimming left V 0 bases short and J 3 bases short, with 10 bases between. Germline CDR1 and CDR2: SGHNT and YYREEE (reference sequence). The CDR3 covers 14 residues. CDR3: CASSLVGQIYEQYF. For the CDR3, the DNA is TGTGCCAGCAGCTTGGTAGGCCAGATCTACGAGCAGTACTTC.

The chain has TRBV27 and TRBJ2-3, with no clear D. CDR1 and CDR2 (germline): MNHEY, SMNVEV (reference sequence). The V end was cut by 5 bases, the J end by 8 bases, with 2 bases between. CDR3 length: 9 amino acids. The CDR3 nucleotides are TGTGCCAGCAGTCCTACGCAGTATTTT. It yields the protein CASSPTQYF.

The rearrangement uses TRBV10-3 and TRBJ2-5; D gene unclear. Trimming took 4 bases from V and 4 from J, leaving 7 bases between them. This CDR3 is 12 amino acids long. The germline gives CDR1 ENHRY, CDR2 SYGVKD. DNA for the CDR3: TGTGCCATCAGTGCTGACACAGAGACCCAGTACTTC. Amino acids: CAISADTETQYF.

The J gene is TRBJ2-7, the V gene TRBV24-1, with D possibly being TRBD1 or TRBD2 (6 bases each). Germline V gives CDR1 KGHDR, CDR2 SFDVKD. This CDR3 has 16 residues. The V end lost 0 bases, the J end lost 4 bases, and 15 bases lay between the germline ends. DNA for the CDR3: TGTGCCACCAGTGATTTGCCTGGTGGAGGGGGATACGAGCAGTACTTC. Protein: CATSDLPGGGGYEQYF.

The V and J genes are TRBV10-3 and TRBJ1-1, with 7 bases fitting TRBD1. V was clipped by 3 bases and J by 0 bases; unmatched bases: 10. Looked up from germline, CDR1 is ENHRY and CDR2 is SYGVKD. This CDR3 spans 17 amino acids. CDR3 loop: CAISDHDRVGMNTEAFF. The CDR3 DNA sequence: TGTGCCATCAGTGACCACGACAGGGTGGGAATGAACACTGAAGCTTTCTTT.

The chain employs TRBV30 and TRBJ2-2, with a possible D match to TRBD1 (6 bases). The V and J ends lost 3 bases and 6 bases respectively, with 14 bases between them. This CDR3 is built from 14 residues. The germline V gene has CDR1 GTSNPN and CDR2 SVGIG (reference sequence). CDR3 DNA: TGTGCCTGGAGCCGAACAGGGCTAGCCGGGGAGCTGTTTTTT. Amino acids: CAWSRTGLAGELFF.

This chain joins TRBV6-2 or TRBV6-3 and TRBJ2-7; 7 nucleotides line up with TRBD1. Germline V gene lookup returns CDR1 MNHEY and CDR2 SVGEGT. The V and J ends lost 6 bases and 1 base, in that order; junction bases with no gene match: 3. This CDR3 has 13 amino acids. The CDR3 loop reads CASREDRSYEQYF. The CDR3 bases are TGTGCCAGCAGAGAGGACAGGTCCTACGAGCAGTACTTC.

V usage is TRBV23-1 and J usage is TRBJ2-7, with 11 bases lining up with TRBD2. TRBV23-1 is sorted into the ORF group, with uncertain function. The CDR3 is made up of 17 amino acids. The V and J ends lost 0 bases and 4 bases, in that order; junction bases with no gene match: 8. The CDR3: CASSQSPSGTSGYEQYF. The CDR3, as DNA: TGCGCCAGCAGTCAATCTCCTTCCGGGACTAGCGGTTACGAGCAGTACTTC.

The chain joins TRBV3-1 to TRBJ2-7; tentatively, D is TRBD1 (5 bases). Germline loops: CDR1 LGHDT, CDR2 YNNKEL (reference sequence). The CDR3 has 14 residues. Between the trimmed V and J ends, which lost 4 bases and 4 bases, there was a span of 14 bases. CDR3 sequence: CASSPWSRAYEQYF. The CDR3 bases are TGTGCCAGCAGCCCCTGGTCCAGGGCGTACGAGCAGTACTTC.

The CDR3 reads CASVRAYEQYF. DNA for the CDR3: TGTGCCAGCGTCAGGGCCTACGAGCAGTACTTC. The chain joins TRBV28 to TRBJ2-7; possibly TRBD1 for D (5 bases). CDR1 MDHEN and CDR2 SYDVKM come from the germline V gene. The germline V and J ends were trimmed by 8 bases and 2 bases, with 7 bases remaining between them. The CDR3 consists of 11 residues.

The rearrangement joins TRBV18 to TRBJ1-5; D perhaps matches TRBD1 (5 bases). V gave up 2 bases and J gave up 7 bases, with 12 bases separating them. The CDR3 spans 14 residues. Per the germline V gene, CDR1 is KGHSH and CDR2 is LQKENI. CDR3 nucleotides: TGTGCCAGCTCACCAGACGCCCAGGGCCAGCCCCAGCATTTT. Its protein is CASSPDAQGQPQHF.

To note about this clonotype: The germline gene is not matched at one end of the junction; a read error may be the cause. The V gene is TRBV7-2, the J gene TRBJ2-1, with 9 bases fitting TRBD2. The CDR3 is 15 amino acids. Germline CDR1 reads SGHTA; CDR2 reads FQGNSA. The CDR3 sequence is CASSLGLAGYNEQFF. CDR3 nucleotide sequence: TGTGCCAGCAGTTTAGGGCTAGCGGGATACAATGAGCAGTTCTTC.

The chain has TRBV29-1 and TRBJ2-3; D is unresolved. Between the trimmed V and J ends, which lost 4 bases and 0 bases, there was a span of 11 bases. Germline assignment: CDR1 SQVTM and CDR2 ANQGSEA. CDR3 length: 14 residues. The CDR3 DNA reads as TGCAGCGTTGCGGTGCCACCGAGCACAGATACGCAGTATTTT. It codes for CSVAVPPSTDTQYF.

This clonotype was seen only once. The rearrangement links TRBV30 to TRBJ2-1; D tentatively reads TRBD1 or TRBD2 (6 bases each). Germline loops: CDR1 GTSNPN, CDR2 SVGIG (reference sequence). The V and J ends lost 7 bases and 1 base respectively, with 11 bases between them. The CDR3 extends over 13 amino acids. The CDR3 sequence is CASRGESYNEQFF. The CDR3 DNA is TGTGCCTCTAGGGGGGAGTCCTACAATGAGCAGTTCTTC.

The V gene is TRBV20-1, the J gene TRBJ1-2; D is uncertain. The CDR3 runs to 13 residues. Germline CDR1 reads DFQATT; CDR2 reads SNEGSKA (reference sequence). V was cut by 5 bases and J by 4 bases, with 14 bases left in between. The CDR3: CSAAGWVSYGYTF. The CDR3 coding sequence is TGCAGTGCTGCCGGCTGGGTCAGCTATGGCTACACCTTC.